Presented here are 19 T cell receptor beta chains from one specimen sequenced in a study of regulatory T cells in long-lasting Graves disease. Specified time point: persistent/refractory GD, antithyroid drugs over 5 years with positive TRAb. TCR sequences were obtained from RNA taken from PBMCs. With iRepertoire HTBI primers and Arm-PCR of CDR3 regions, TCR beta libraries were built. TCRdb reanalysed the multiplex PCR reads using MiXCR and keeps one entry per CDR3 protein. This table holds about 290,000 distinct CDR3 sequences, around 20% found once. The starting material was peripheral blood mononuclear cells (PBMCs), obtained when the disease was refractory, from a patient treated with antithyroid drugs. The receptors come from a female donor with Graves disease.

The chain has TRBV5-1 and TRBJ1-2; no reliable D call. Trimming cost V 0 bases and J 8 bases, with 11 bases left between them. Germline CDR1 SGHRS, CDR2 YFSETQ. This CDR3 spans 13 amino acids. CDR3 nucleotides: TGCGCCAGCAGCTTGGACAGCGCGGGGGGCTACACCTTC. Encoded protein: CASSLDSAGGYTF.

This clonotype was seen only a few times. V gene TRBV15 combines with J gene TRBJ1-4; D gene ambiguous. V lost 3 bases and J 0 bases, leaving 11 bases between the germline ends. Germline V gene sequence: CDR1 LNHNV, CDR2 YYDKDF (reference sequence). CDR3 size: 16 residues. The CDR3 DNA sequence: TGTGCCACCAGCAGCACCTACGGTGCAACTAATGAAAAACTGTTTTTT. Its protein product is CATSSTYGATNEKLFF.

The chain joins TRBV28 to TRBJ1-5; D is uncertain. Trimming removed 2 bases at V and 3 bases at J, with 11 bases between. In germline, CDR1 is MDHEN, CDR2 SYDVKM. The CDR3 has 15 residues. This chain's CDR3 is CASSLGGRNNQPQHF. In nucleotides, the CDR3 is TGTGCCAGCAGTTTAGGAGGGAGGAACAATCAGCCCCAGCATTTT. Variable domain in full (rest from reference TRBV28 and TRBJ1-5): DVKVTQSSRYLVKRTGEKVFLECVQDMDHENMFWYRQDPGLGLRLIYFSYDVKMKEKGDIPEGYSVSREKKERFSLILESASTNQTSMYLCASSLGGRNNQPQHFGDGTRLSIL.

Points on this clonotype: This sequence may be a read error, since a much larger clone differs from it by one base. Given the absence of the conserved phenylalanine or tryptophan at the CDR3 end, a read error is likely. V usage is TRBV6-2 or TRBV6-3 and J usage is TRBJ1-1; D is perhaps TRBD1 (5 bases). The CDR3 totals 15 residues. Germline V gene lookup returns CDR1 MNHEY and CDR2 SVGEGT. V was shortened by 5 bases and J by 1 base, with 14 bases between the two germline ends. This chain's CDR3 is CASSALLGANTEAFL. The CDR3 DNA reads TGTGCCAGCAGTGCCCTTCTCGGGGCGAACACTGAAGCTTTCCTT.

Only one count was recorded for this clonotype. The V and J genes are TRBV27 and TRBJ2-3; tentatively, D is TRBD1 (6 bases). There are 14 residues in the CDR3. In germline, CDR1 is MNHEY, CDR2 SMNVEV (reference sequence). The V end lost 5 bases, the J end lost 4 bases, and 13 bases lay between the germline ends. The CDR3 DNA follows: TGTGCCAGCAGTCCCAGGGGAAGGGCAGATACGCAGTATTTT. It is translated as CASSPRGRADTQYF.

This clonotype has a handful of counts. The chain carries TRBV10-1 and TRBJ2-5; D perhaps matches TRBD1 (5 bases). V lost 3 bases and J 7 bases, leaving 9 bases between the germline ends. Germline values: CDR1 WNHNN, CDR2 SYGVQD (reference sequence). The CDR3 is made up of 12 amino acids. The CDR3, as DNA: TGCGCCAGCAGTGATGGGGCAGGGACCCAGTACTTC. Translation: CASSDGAGTQYF.

This clonotype was seen repeatedly, ten times or more. This chain connects TRBV15 to TRBJ1-2; 8 bases match TRBD1. V lost 8 bases, J lost 4 bases, and 15 bases stayed unmatched. CDR1 LNHNV and CDR2 YYDKDF come from the germline V gene (reference sequence). The CDR3 spans 16 residues. As DNA, the CDR3 is TGTGCCACCGGAGGGGGGGGCACGACAGGGGCCTATGGCTACACCTTC. It translates to CATGGGGTTGAYGYTF.

This clonotype was recorded at least ten times. J is TRBJ2-7 and V is TRBV2, with D perhaps being TRBD1 or TRBD2 (5 bases each). The CDR3 length is 14 residues. In germline, CDR1 is SNHLY, CDR2 FYNNEI. Trimming cost V 6 bases and J 1 base, with 13 bases left between them. This CDR3 is CASREGRVSYEQYF. The CDR3 DNA sequence: TGTGCCAGCAGAGAGGGCAGGGTTTCCTACGAGCAGTACTTC.

This sequence joins TRBV2 and TRBJ2-3; TRBD2 agrees at 9 bases. Trimming took 0 bases from V and 2 from J; bases not matched to a gene: 9. The CDR3 spans 18 residues. The germline V gene has CDR1 SNHLY and CDR2 FYNNEI. The CDR3 DNA follows: TGTGCCAGCAGTGAAGCGCTTGGGAGCGGGAGGCCCACAGATACGCAGTATTTT. As protein: CASSEALGSGRPTDTQYF.

The CDR3 loop reads CASPVSGLWEGQDDTQYF. DNA of the CDR3: TGCGCCAGCCCTGTCTCGGGGCTGTGGGAGGGCCAGGATGATACGCAGTATTTT. The rearrangement links TRBV10-1 to TRBJ2-3; 7 nucleotides align to TRBD2. J was trimmed by 6 bases and V by 8 bases; bases with no gene match: 23. Germline CDR1 is WNHNN and CDR2 is SYGVQD (reference sequence). This CDR3 has 18 residues.

A note on this clonotype: A much larger clone lies one base from this, so it may be a read error. The CDR3 DNA sequence: TGTGCCACCGTCGGGACAGGGCGTGAAAACGAGCAGTACTTC. Its protein is CATVGTGRENEQYF. J is TRBJ2-7 and V is TRBV24-1, with 9 bases aligning to TRBD1. This CDR3 region has 14 residues. Germline assignment: CDR1 KGHDR and CDR2 SFDVKD. The ends lost 9 bases at V and 5 bases at J; junction bases unmatched: 10.

This clonotype occurred once. This chain uses TRBV5-1 with TRBJ2-6, with no clear D. V was cut by 0 bases and J by 4 bases, with 14 bases left in between. The CDR3 spans 17 residues. Germline V gene lookup returns CDR1 SGHRS and CDR2 YFSETQ. As DNA, the CDR3 is TGCGCCAGCAGCTTGGTTTCCTTGGCAGCCGGGGCCAACGTCCTGACTTTC. Protein sequence: CASSLVSLAAGANVLTF.

The rearrangement links TRBV20-1 to TRBJ2-5; D gene unclear. From germline, CDR1 is DFQATT and CDR2 SNEGSKA (reference sequence). The CDR3 runs to 11 residues. Trimming took off 0 bases at V and 3 bases at J, with 2 bases between the two ends. CDR3 nucleotides: TGCAGTGCTAGAGATAAAGAGACCCAGTACTTC. It codes for CSARDKETQYF.

This clonotype was counted ten times or more. The chain links TRBV27 to TRBJ1-2, with D perhaps TRBD1 (6 bases). Germline CDR1 reads MNHEY; CDR2 reads SMNVEV (reference sequence). This CDR3 has 15 amino acids. Deletions cut 2 bases from V and 5 bases from J, with 15 bases between. The CDR3 DNA sequence: TGTGCCAGCAGTTTACTCCCAGGGGAGGTATATGGCTACACCTTC. Protein product: CASSLLPGEVYGYTF.

This chain links TRBV4-2 with TRBJ1-5, with D possibly matching TRBD1 (6 bases). CDR1 is LGHNA, CDR2 YNFKEQ, per germline. V dropped 4 bases and J dropped 5 bases, with 18 bases sitting between them. The CDR3 is 16 residues long. CDR3 sequence (DNA): TGTGCCAGCAGCCCGTCGAATCAGGGGCCATATCAGCCCCAGCATTTT. Its protein is CASSPSNQGPYQPQHF.

The rearrangement links TRBV29-1 to TRBJ2-5; possible D gene TRBD2, 5 bases. Germline V gene lookup returns CDR1 SQVTM and CDR2 ANQGSEA. CDR3 length: 14 amino acids. The V gene lost 8 bases and the J gene lost 1 base, with 17 bases spanning the gap. CDR3 residues: CSTSEAGPQETQYF. The CDR3 DNA follows: TGCAGCACTAGTGAGGCCGGGCCCCAAGAGACCCAGTACTTC. The full variable domain, rest sourced from reference TRBV29-1 and TRBJ2-5, is SAVISQKPSRDICQRGTSLTIQCQVDSQVTMMFWYRQQPGQSLTLIATANQGSEATYESGFVIDKFPISRPNLTFSTLTVSNMSPEDSSIYLCSTSEAGPQETQYFGPGTRLLVL.

Only a few counts were recorded for this clonotype. The chain combines TRBV29-1 with TRBJ2-3; D unclear. The germline V gene encodes CDR1 SQVTM and CDR2 ANQGSEA. The CDR3 has 11 residues. The CDR3 region has the DNA TGCAGTCTTTCGGGCTCAGATACGCAGTATTTT. Its protein is CSLSGSDTQYF.

The rearrangement uses TRBV6-1 and TRBJ1-1; 10 bases match TRBD1. V was pared by 8 bases and J by 5 bases, with 14 bases of the junction left unmatched. This CDR3 spans 16 amino acids. Germline V gene lookup returns CDR1 MNHNS and CDR2 SASEGT. CDR3 protein: CASFGTGALVGTEAFF. In DNA form, the CDR3 reads TGTGCCAGCTTCGGGACAGGGGCACTCGTGGGGACTGAAGCTTTCTTT.

As for this clonotype: A read error may account for a junction end that differs from germline. The CDR3 spells CASSLWGGYNRPQHF. CDR3 nucleotide sequence: TGTGCCAGCAGTTTATGGGGGGGCTATAATCGGCCCCAGCATTTT. V gene TRBV27 combines with J gene TRBJ1-5; D may be TRBD1 (6 bases). Germline V gene lookup returns CDR1 MNHEY and CDR2 SMNVEV (reference sequence). The CDR3 consists of 15 residues.